The sequence of this T cell receptor (beta chain) was determined in a study of blood T cell repertoires in COVID-19. As for the study in general: COVID-19 samples from acute and convalescent phases originated in the United States, Italy and Spain. T cells, B-cell-depleted T cells, or PBMCs provided the cDNA or gDNA that served as material.

This table comes from immunoSEQ multiplex PCR, and its TCRdb copy is limited to in-frame clones, with some not included. The sample yields over 100,000 clones, approximately 88% seen once. The V end was cut by 6 bases, the J end by 0 bases, with 9 bases between. Germline-derived CDR1 and CDR2 are SGHTA and FQGNSA. This CDR3 has 14 residues. The sequence came from a man in his forties or fifties with acute or convalescent COVID-19. What was sequenced was peripheral blood. V and J are TRBV7-2 and TRBJ1-5; D gene unclear. The DNA of the CDR3 is TGTGCCAGCAGGGAGGTTAATAGCAATCAGCCCCAGCATTTT. It is translated as CASREVNSNQPQHF. Using reference TRBV7-2 and TRBJ1-5 for the parts outside the CDR3, the full variable domain is GAGVSQSPSNKVTEKGKDVELRCDPISGHTALYWYRQSLGQGLEFLIYFQGNSAPDKSGLPSDRFSAERTGGSVSTLTIQRTQQEDSAVYLCASREVNSNQPQHFGDGTRLSIL.